The following is a T cell receptor beta chain sequence with its context. This record belongs to a study of T-cell memory formation after mild COVID-19. Study-wide context: Among the donors, TCR clusters were largely specific to each donor.

CDR3 size: 13 residues. Germline V CDR1 and CDR2: SGHDN, FVKESK. V was shortened by 6 bases and J by 2 bases, with 10 bases between the two germline ends. One entry per CDR3 protein results from TCRdb running MiXCR on the 5' RACE reads. The sample includes around 210,000 distinct CDR3 sequences, about 9.2% seen only once; the top ten take about 3.8%. This chain connects TRBV14 to TRBJ2-5, with D unresolved. The TCR comes from a man aged 18 to 29 who had mild COVID-19 (a few samples of this study predate the infection). Cell type and time point are not known. Material: PBMCs or a T cell subset sorted from them (not recorded which). The CDR3 nucleotides are TGTGCCAGCAGTCAGTACCTACAAGAGACCCAGTACTTC. Protein: CASSQYLQETQYF.